Below, 17 T cell receptor beta chains from the same sample are listed, as sequenced in a study of fetal regulatory T cell absence and autoimmunity. Data came from immunoSEQ multiplex PCR; TCRdb stores just in-frame clones and leaves some out. The table has tens of thousands of clones, approximately 80% seen once. Sequencing input: cord blood. Receptor source: a newborn boy with IPEX syndrome.

The rearrangement uses TRBV5-1 and TRBJ2-3; perhaps TRBD1 as D (6 bases). CDR1 is SGHRS and CDR2 is YFSETQ in the germline V gene. The CDR3 is 16 residues long. The germline V and J ends were trimmed by 0 bases and 0 bases, with 11 bases remaining between them. CDR3 sequence reads: CASSLVTGESTDTQYF. As DNA, the CDR3 is TGCGCCAGCAGCTTGGTGACAGGTGAAAGCACAGATACGCAGTATTTT.

The V call is TRBV10-3, the J call TRBJ2-5; D uncertain. CDR3 size: 13 residues. CDR1 is ENHRY and CDR2 is SYGVKD in the germline V gene. V lost 1 base to trimming and J lost 4 bases, with 7 bases between them. Here the CDR3 reads CAISEFERETQYF. For the CDR3, the DNA is TGTGCCATCAGTGAGTTTGAAAGAGAGACCCAGTACTTC.

The chain carries TRBV7-9 and TRBJ2-5; no definite D call. The V end was cut by 0 bases, the J end by 5 bases, with 16 bases between. This CDR3 is 16 amino acids long. Germline assignment: CDR1 SEHNR and CDR2 FQNEAQ (reference sequence). The CDR3 DNA follows: TGTGCCAGCAGCTTAGCGCCTCTAGGACCTGGCGAGACCCAGTACTTC. Protein sequence: CASSLAPLGPGETQYF.

The V call is TRBV11-3, the J call TRBJ2-5; maybe TRBD1 (7 bases). Germline V gene data show CDR1 as SGHNT and CDR2 as YENEEA. The CDR3 contains 14 residues. V lost 4 bases and J 4 bases, leaving 13 bases between the germline ends. The CDR3 coding sequence is TGTGCCAGCAGCTCACGACAGGGAGGAGAGACCCAGTACTTC. Residues: CASSSRQGGETQYF.

The chain uses TRBV5-4 and TRBJ1-4, with TRBD1 identical over 9 bases. CDR1 is SGHNT, CDR2 YYREEE, per germline (reference sequence). This CDR3 region has 16 residues. The ends lost 0 bases at V and 4 bases at J; junction bases unmatched: 4. The CDR3 bases are TGTGCCAGCAGCTTGGATCTGGGACAGGGTAATGAAAAACTGTTTTTT. This codes for CASSLDLGQGNEKLFF.

Remarks on this clone: The same CDR3 arises from other DNA sequences in this sample as well. The chain has TRBV4-1 and TRBJ2-3, with 10 nucleotides matching TRBD2. CDR1 is MGHRA, CDR2 YSYEKL, per germline. The CDR3 contains 15 residues. V dropped 2 bases and J dropped 1; count of bases not matched to a gene: 0. This CDR3 reads CASSQLAGGTDTQYF. The CDR3 DNA is TGCGCCAGCAGCCAACTAGCGGGAGGCACAGATACGCAGTATTTT.

The rearrangement uses TRBV7-9 and TRBJ1-2, with D tentatively TRBD1 (5 bases). Germline CDR1 is SEHNR and CDR2 is FQNEAQ (reference sequence). This CDR3 spans 14 amino acids. Deletions cut 2 bases from V and 8 bases from J, with 15 bases between. The CDR3 nucleotides read TGTGCCAGCAGCTTAAGGGACCCGGGGAACGGCTACACCTTC. As protein: CASSLRDPGNGYTF. The full variable domain, completed using reference TRBV7-9 and TRBJ1-2, is DTGVSQNPRHKITKRGQNVTFRCDPISEHNRLYWYRQTLGQGPEFLTYFQNEAQLEKSRLLSDRFSAERPKGSFSTLEIQRTEQGDSAMYLCASSLRDPGNGYTFGSGTRLTVV.

This rearrangement joins TRBV19 to TRBJ1-2; the D gene is possibly TRBD1 (5 bases). Germline CDR1 LNHDA, CDR2 SQIVND (reference sequence). The V end was cut by 0 bases, the J end by 6 bases, with 8 bases between. This CDR3 spans 13 amino acids. In nucleotides, the CDR3 is TGTGCCAGTAGTATAGATTTAGGGGATGGCTACACCTTC. Amino acids: CASSIDLGDGYTF.

This rearrangement joins TRBV19 to TRBJ1-2; D unresolved. Germline CDR1 and CDR2: LNHDA and SQIVND (reference sequence). The CDR3 has 14 amino acids. The germline V and J ends were trimmed by 5 bases and 8 bases, with 18 bases remaining between them. CDR3 sequence (DNA): TGTGCCAGTAGTGCCCGGCAGGACCTCAGAGGCTACACCTTC. The encoded protein is CASSARQDLRGYTF.

The V and J genes are TRBV9 and TRBJ2-1; 11 bases match TRBD2. This CDR3 comprises 15 residues. Trimming took 4 bases from V and 4 from J; bases not matched to a gene: 4. The V gene's germline CDR1 is SGDLS and CDR2 YYNGEE. Written as DNA, the CDR3 is TGTGCCAGCAGCCCGACTAGCGGGACTTACAATGAGCAGTTCTTC. Protein sequence: CASSPTSGTYNEQFF. Drawing the rest from reference TRBV9 and TRBJ2-1, the complete variable domain is DSGVTQTPKHLITATGQRVTLRCSPRSGDLSVYWYQQSLDQGLQFLIQYYNGEERAKGNILERFSAQQFPDLHSELNLSSLELGDSALYFCASSPTSGTYNEQFFGPGTRLTVL.

The CDR3 is CASSVGGPNEQFF. CDR3 coding DNA: TGTGCCAGCAGCGTGGGAGGACCGAATGAGCAGTTCTTC. The J gene is TRBJ2-1, the V gene TRBV5-4, with D maybe TRBD2 (6 bases). Germline V gives CDR1 SGHNT, CDR2 YYREEE (reference sequence). The CDR3 loop spans 13 amino acids. Trimming pared 4 bases from V and 7 bases from J, leaving 12 bases between.

The chain uses TRBV9 and TRBJ1-2, with D maybe TRBD1 (6 bases). The CDR3 has 14 residues. V was cut by 1 base and J by 4 bases, with 11 bases left in between. Germline loops: CDR1 SGDLS, CDR2 YYNGEE. As DNA, the CDR3 is TGTGCCAGCAGCGTAAATGGACAGAGCTATGGCTACACCTTC. Translated, it gives CASSVNGQSYGYTF. Based on the CDR3 plus reference TRBV9 and TRBJ1-2, the full variable domain is DSGVTQTPKHLITATGQRVTLRCSPRSGDLSVYWYQQSLDQGLQFLIQYYNGEERAKGNILERFSAQQFPDLHSELNLSSLELGDSALYFCASSVNGQSYGYTFGSGTRLTVV.

The chain employs TRBV4-1 and TRBJ1-1, with D uncertain. Trimming left V 3 bases short and J 6 bases short, with 14 bases between. The CDR3 is 14 residues long. The germline V gene encodes CDR1 MGHRA and CDR2 YSYEKL. The CDR3 DNA reads as TGCGCCAGCAGCCACCCAGGCCGAGACGCTGAAGCTTTCTTT. Its protein product is CASSHPGRDAEAFF.

The chain uses TRBV7-8 and TRBJ1-2; D is unresolved. Germline V gene data show CDR1 as SGHVS and CDR2 as FQNEAQ. The CDR3 runs to 13 residues. Trimming stripped 5 bases from V and 4 bases from J, with 11 bases between. This chain's CDR3 is CASSPRHPYGYTF. The CDR3 DNA is TGTGCCAGCAGCCCCAGACATCCCTATGGCTACACCTTC. Drawing the rest from reference TRBV7-8 and TRBJ1-2, the complete variable domain is GAGVSQSPRYKVAKRGQDVALRCDPISGHVSLFWYQQALGQGPEFLTYFQNEAQLDKSGLPSDRFFAERPEGSVSTLKIQRTQQEDSAVYLCASSPRHPYGYTFGSGTRLTVV.

The rearrangement links TRBV4-1 to TRBJ2-3; D unclear. The germline CDR1 and CDR2 sequences are MGHRA and YSYEKL. There are 14 residues in the CDR3. Trimming took off 1 base at V and 5 bases at J, with 10 bases between the two ends. For the CDR3, the DNA is TGCGCCAGCAGCCAAGGACGTGGTGGAGATACGCAGTATTTT. It translates to CASSQGRGGDTQYF.

This chain connects TRBV18 to TRBJ2-7; 11 bases align to TRBD1. The CDR3 contains 14 residues. The V gene's germline CDR1 is KGHSH and CDR2 LQKENI. The J segment lost 3 bases and the V segment lost 4 bases, leaving 2 bases of the junction unmatched. The CDR3 here is CASSQGQGGYEQYF. CDR3 nucleotide sequence: TGTGCCAGCTCACAGGGACAGGGGGGCTACGAGCAGTACTTC.

This clone was observed a handful of times. The rearrangement uses TRBV11-2 and TRBJ1-2, with a possible D match to TRBD1 (6 bases). Trimming left V 3 bases short and J 4 bases short, with 12 bases between. The CDR3 runs 14 residues. Germline V gene data show CDR1 as SGHAT and CDR2 as FQNNGV. The CDR3 DNA is TGTGCCAGCAGCTTGGGGGGACACTTCTATGGCTACACCTTC. It encodes CASSLGGHFYGYTF.